These 25 T cell receptor beta chains came from one sample sequenced in a study of cytomegalovirus exposure and HLA in healthy donors. Primers for the PCR totalled 60 Vbeta and 13 Jbeta. The method was immunoSEQ multiplex PCR; TCRdb's version includes in-frame clones alone and lacks a portion of them. Its clone listing holds about 33,000 clones. Sequencing was performed on PBMCs. The receptors stem from a man aged 40-49 years in good health and CMV-seronegative.

This rearrangement joins TRBV5-8 to TRBJ2-7; 7 nucleotides match TRBD1. The CDR3 has 15 amino acids. Germline loops: CDR1 SGHTS, CDR2 YDEGEE. The V segment lost 1 base and the J segment 3 bases; nucleotides outside the gene matches: 7. DNA of the CDR3: TGTGCCAGCAGCTTGACCCGGGACAGCTACTACGAGCAGTACTTC. This sequence encodes CASSLTRDSYYEQYF.

The rearrangement links TRBV5-4 to TRBJ2-5; D may be TRBD2 (6 bases). The V and J ends lost 4 bases and 0 bases respectively, with 13 bases between them. The CDR3 is 15 residues long. Germline CDR1 SGHNT, CDR2 YYREEE (reference sequence). CDR3 nucleotides: TGTGCCAGCAGCCCGGTGGCGGGGCACCAAGAGACCCAGTACTTC. Translation: CASSPVAGHQETQYF.

CDR3 amino acids: CASSHYSHGYTF. CDR3 DNA sequence: TGCGCCAGCAGCCATTACAGTCATGGCTACACCTTC. The chain combines TRBV5-1 with TRBJ1-2; no definite D call. The CDR3 contains 12 residues. Trimming took 4 bases from V and 6 from J, leaving 10 bases between them. Germline V gene data show CDR1 as SGHRS and CDR2 as YFSETQ.

The V call is TRBV5-4, the J call TRBJ1-1, with a tentative D call TRBD1 (6 bases). Germline V gene sequence: CDR1 SGHNT, CDR2 YYREEE (reference sequence). V lost 2 bases and J lost 4, with 12 bases in between. The CDR3 is made up of 14 amino acids. The CDR3 region has the DNA TGTGCCAGCAGCTTTGCAGGGGATGTCACTGAAGCTTTCTTT. It specifies CASSFAGDVTEAFF. Full variable domain (remainder filled in from reference TRBV5-4 and TRBJ1-1): ETGVTQSPTHLIKTRGQQVTLRCSSQSGHNTVSWYQQALGQGPQFIFQYYREEENGRGNFPPRFSGLQFPNYSSELNVNALELDDSALYLCASSFAGDVTEAFFGQGTRLTVV.

The chain employs TRBV25-1 and TRBJ1-2; D might be TRBD1 (5 bases). Trimming shortened V by 3 bases and J by 5 bases, and 19 bases separated the two germline ends. The germline V gene encodes CDR1 MGHDK and CDR2 SYGVNS. This CDR3 has 16 residues. CDR3 DNA sequence: TGTGCCAGCAGTGAGGATATGGGGTATGGGGGGTATGGCTACACCTTC. Its translation: CASSEDMGYGGYGYTF.

The chain uses TRBV5-1 and TRBJ2-3; 7 positions agree with TRBD1. The CDR3 is made up of 17 amino acids. V was clipped by 3 bases and J by 5 bases; unmatched bases: 15. Per the germline V gene, CDR1 is SGHRS and CDR2 is YFSETQ. The CDR3 loop is CASSSRTGSYSGDTQYF. CDR3 in DNA: TGCGCCAGCAGCTCCCGGACAGGCAGTTATTCAGGAGATACGCAGTATTTT. Supplemented by reference TRBV5-1 and TRBJ2-3, the full variable domain reads KAGVTQTPRYLIKTRGQQVTLSCSPISGHRSVSWYQQTPGQGLQFLFEYFSETQRNKGNFPGRFSGRQFSNSRSEMNVSTLELGDSALYLCASSSRTGSYSGDTQYFGPGTRLTVL.

The chain carries TRBV6-5 and TRBJ2-2, with TRBD1 matching over 7 bases. CDR3 size: 15 residues. Germline V CDR1 and CDR2: MNHEY, SVGAGI. V trimming: 6 bases; J trimming: 1 base; junction bases outside the gene matches: 5. CDR3 nucleotides: TGTGCCAGCAGCCCGACAGGGATGAACACCGGGGAGCTGTTTTTT. It translates to CASSPTGMNTGELFF.

CDR3 amino acids: CAWSLGGSAYEQYF. In DNA, the CDR3 is TGTGCCTGGAGTCTAGGAGGGAGCGCCTACGAGCAGTACTTC. J is TRBJ2-7 and V is TRBV30; tentative D call: TRBD2 (6 bases). The CDR3 sequence is 14 residues long. V lost 2 bases to trimming and J lost 2 bases, with 13 bases between them. Germline CDR1 and CDR2: GTSNPN and SVGIG (reference sequence).

This rearrangement joins TRBV6-5 to TRBJ1-5; 7 nucleotides align to TRBD1. V trimming: 6 bases; J trimming: 5 bases; junction bases outside the gene matches: 10. Per the germline V gene, CDR1 is MNHEY and CDR2 is SVGAGI. This CDR3 has 15 residues. The CDR3, as DNA: TGTGCCAGCAGCCGCGGTGACAGGGACCATCAGCCCCAGCATTTT. Amino acids: CASSRGDRDHQPQHF.

J is TRBJ2-7 and V is TRBV5-1; D is ambiguous. CDR3 size: 16 residues. Germline values: CDR1 SGHRS, CDR2 YFSETQ. The ends were cut back, 3 bases at V and 2 bases at J, with 18 bases in the middle. The CDR3 spells CASSWSRTESAYEQYF. CDR3 nucleotides: TGCGCCAGCAGCTGGTCCCGAACCGAGTCGGCCTACGAGCAGTACTTC.

CDR3 sequence (DNA): TGTGCCTGGAGGAGGCGGGATCGGGCCAATGAGCAGTTCTTC. It translates to CAWRRRDRANEQFF. The chain joins TRBV30 to TRBJ2-1, with a tentative D call TRBD2 (6 bases). CDR1 is GTSNPN, CDR2 SVGIG, per germline (reference sequence). V was pared by 3 bases and J by 6 bases, with 15 bases between. The CDR3 runs 14 residues.

V gene TRBV9 combines with J gene TRBJ1-4; D is uncertain. The CDR3 length is 14 residues. Looked up from germline, CDR1 is SGDLS and CDR2 is YYNGEE. Trimming shortened V by 1 base and J by 0 bases, and 4 bases separated the two germline ends. CDR3 sequence (DNA): TGTGCCAGCAGCGTAACAGCAACTAATGAAAAACTGTTTTTT. This translates into CASSVTATNEKLFF.

This chain uses TRBV29-1 with TRBJ2-7; 8 nucleotides align to TRBD1. The CDR3 has 14 amino acids. J was trimmed by 2 bases and V by 4 bases; bases with no gene match: 7. Germline CDR1 reads SQVTM; CDR2 reads ANQGSEA. The CDR3 is CSVVRTGSTYEQYF. CDR3 in DNA: TGCAGCGTTGTGCGGACAGGGAGTACCTACGAGCAGTACTTC.

Regarding this clone: A junction end diverges from the germline sequence, so it may reflect a read error. The chain carries TRBV19 and TRBJ1-2; D is unresolved. In germline, CDR1 is LNHDA, CDR2 SQIVND (reference sequence). CDR3 size: 15 residues. In DNA, the CDR3 is TGTGCCAGTAGTATTGATCCCCGCAGCGGCTATGGCTGCACCTTC. It is translated as CASSIDPRSGYGCTF.

The rearrangement joins TRBV30 to TRBJ2-7, with 8 nucleotides matching TRBD1. The CDR3 has 12 amino acids. Unmatched junction bases numbered 3, after V lost 5 bases and J lost 3 bases. Germline CDR1 is GTSNPN and CDR2 is SVGIG (reference sequence). CDR3 nucleotides: TGTGCCTGGGCCGGACAGGGCTACGAGCAGTACTTC. Protein sequence: CAWAGQGYEQYF.

The CDR3 here is CASSINSWSNQPQHF. The CDR3 coding sequence is TGTGCCAGTAGTATAAACAGCTGGAGCAATCAGCCCCAGCATTTT. The chain combines TRBV19 with TRBJ1-5; unclear D gene. CDR1 LNHDA and CDR2 SQIVND come from the germline V gene (reference sequence). The CDR3 runs to 15 residues. V lost 2 bases to trimming and J lost 1 base, with 9 bases between them.

This sequence joins TRBV7-3 and TRBJ2-3, with 7 bases lining up with TRBD1. This CDR3 spans 14 amino acids. J gave up 3 bases and V 5 bases, and 5 bases lay outside the gene matches. The germline gives CDR1 SGHTA, CDR2 FQGTGA. The CDR3 DNA sequence: TGTGCCAGCAGCAGGGGACAGAATACAGATACGCAGTATTTT. As protein: CASSRGQNTDTQYF.

As DNA, the CDR3 is TGCGCCAGCAGCCCCGGGACTAGCGGGAACGGGGAGCTGTTTTTT. It is translated as CASSPGTSGNGELFF. The chain employs TRBV4-3 and TRBJ2-2; TRBD2 matches at 13 bases. The CDR3 is 15 amino acids. V was clipped by 4 bases and J by 7 bases; unmatched bases: 3. The germline gives CDR1 LGHNA, CDR2 YSLEER.

The chain combines TRBV7-9 with TRBJ1-2; D is uncertain. Germline CDR1 SEHNR, CDR2 FQNEAQ (reference sequence). Trimming stripped 2 bases from V and 4 bases from J, with 17 bases between. The CDR3 totals 16 residues. The CDR3 reads CASSLTNAGMGYGYTF. CDR3 nucleotide sequence: TGTGCCAGCAGCTTAACAAATGCGGGAATGGGCTATGGCTACACCTTC.

The CDR3 DNA reads as TGTGCCAGCAGCCGAACACTAGCGGGAGGGACCCACAATGAGCAGTTCTTC. This gives the protein CASSRTLAGGTHNEQFF. The chain has TRBV7-2 and TRBJ2-1; 13 positions agree with TRBD2. V dropped 5 bases and J dropped 5; count of bases not matched to a gene: 9. CDR1 SGHTA and CDR2 FQGNSA come from the germline V gene. The CDR3 has 17 residues.

V and J are TRBV18 and TRBJ2-2, with a weak D call TRBD1 (6 bases). Deletions cut 2 bases from V and 0 bases from J, with 10 bases between. This CDR3 spans 16 amino acids. In germline, CDR1 is KGHSH, CDR2 LQKENI. The CDR3, as DNA: TGTGCCAGCTCACCATGGGACACTTCGAACACCGGGGAGCTGTTTTTT. Residues: CASSPWDTSNTGELFF.

The chain is built from TRBV6-5 and TRBJ1-5; possibly TRBD1 for D (5 bases). The CDR3 totals 13 residues. From germline, CDR1 is MNHEY and CDR2 SVGAGI. Trimming took off 4 bases at V and 12 bases at J, with 16 bases between the two ends. CDR3 in amino acids: CASSLKIGGLQHF. In DNA form, the CDR3 reads TGTGCCAGCAGTTTGAAGATCGGGGGACTCCAGCATTTT.

In DNA form, the CDR3 reads TGTGCCTGGACGCGGAGTACAGGGGCCGGCTACACCTTC. Its translation: CAWTRSTGAGYTF. The chain joins TRBV30 to TRBJ1-2, with 7 bases identical to TRBD1. The CDR3 runs to 13 residues. V gave up 4 bases and J gave up 8 bases; unmatched junction bases: 10. The germline CDR1 and CDR2 sequences are GTSNPN and SVGIG (reference sequence). The complete variable domain, with remaining parts taken from reference TRBV30 and TRBJ1-2, reads SQTIHQWPATLVQPVGSPLSLECTVEGTSNPNLYWYRQAAGRGLQLLFYSVGIGQISSEVPQNLSASRPQDRQFILSSKKLLLSDSGFYLCAWTRSTGAGYTFGSGTRLTVV.

V is TRBV28 and J is TRBJ2-7; 10 bases agree with TRBD1. The CDR3 totals 14 residues. Germline loops: CDR1 MDHEN, CDR2 SYDVKM. After removal of 3 bases from V and 7 bases from J, the junction contained 6 bases not matched to a gene. For the CDR3, the DNA is TGTGCCAGCAGTTTTGGGACAGGGGTGGGAGAGCAGTACTTC. Protein sequence: CASSFGTGVGEQYF. Full variable domain (remainder filled in from reference TRBV28 and TRBJ2-7): DVKVTQSSRYLVKRTGEKVFLECVQDMDHENMFWYRQDPGLGLRLIYFSYDVKMKEKGDIPEGYSVSREKKERFSLILESASTNQTSMYLCASSFGTGVGEQYFGPGTRLTVT.

The chain employs TRBV6-5 and TRBJ2-1; 9 bases are a match to TRBD2. The length of the CDR3 is 15 residues. The trim removed 4 bases at V and 4 bases at J, leaving 5 bases unmatched. CDR1 and CDR2 (germline): MNHEY, SVGAGI. The CDR3 DNA reads as TGTGCCAGCAGTTTAAGACTAGCGGAATACAATGAGCAGTTCTTC. The encoded protein is CASSLRLAEYNEQFF.